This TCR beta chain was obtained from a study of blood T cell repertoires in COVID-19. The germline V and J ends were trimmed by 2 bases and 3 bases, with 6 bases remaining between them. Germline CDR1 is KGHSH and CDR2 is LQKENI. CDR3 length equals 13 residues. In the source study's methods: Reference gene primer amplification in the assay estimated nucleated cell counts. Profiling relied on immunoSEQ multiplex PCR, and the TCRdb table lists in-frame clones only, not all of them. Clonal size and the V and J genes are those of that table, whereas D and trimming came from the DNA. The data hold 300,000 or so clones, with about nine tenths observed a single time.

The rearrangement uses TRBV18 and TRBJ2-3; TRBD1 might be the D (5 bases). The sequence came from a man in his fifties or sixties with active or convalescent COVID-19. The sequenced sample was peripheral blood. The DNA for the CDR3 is TGTGCCAGCTCACCAGACAGTACAGATACGCAGTATTTT. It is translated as CASSPDSTDTQYF.